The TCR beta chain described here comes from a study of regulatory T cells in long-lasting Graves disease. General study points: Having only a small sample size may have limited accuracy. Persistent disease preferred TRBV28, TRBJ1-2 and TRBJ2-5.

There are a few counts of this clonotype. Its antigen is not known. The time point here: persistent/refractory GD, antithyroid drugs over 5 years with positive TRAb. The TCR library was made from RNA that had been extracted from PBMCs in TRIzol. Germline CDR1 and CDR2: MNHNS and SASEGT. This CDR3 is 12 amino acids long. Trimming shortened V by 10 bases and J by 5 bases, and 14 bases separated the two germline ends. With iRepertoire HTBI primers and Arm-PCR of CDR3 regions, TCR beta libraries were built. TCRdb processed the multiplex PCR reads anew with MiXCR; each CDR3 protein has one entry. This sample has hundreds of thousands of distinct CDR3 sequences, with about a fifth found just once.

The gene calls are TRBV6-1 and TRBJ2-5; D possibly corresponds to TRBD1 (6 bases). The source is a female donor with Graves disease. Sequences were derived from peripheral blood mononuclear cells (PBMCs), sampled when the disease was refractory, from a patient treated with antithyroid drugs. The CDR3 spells CATADSGETQYF. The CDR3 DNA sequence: TGTGCCACCGCGGACAGTGGGGAGACCCAGTACTTC.